A selection of T cell receptor beta chains follows, all from one sample in a study of radiation and T cells in renal cell carcinoma. Only in-frame clones appear in the TCRdb table, and some are missing; sequencing was by immunoSEQ multiplex PCR. This sample has about 78,000 clones, with 80% to 90% found just once. The sample in question was blood, obtained from a patient whose treatment included radiotherapy and nephrectomy. The receptors here all came from a woman in her 70s with renal cell carcinoma. Both conserved end residues are part of each CDR3. Fields, in order: D gene, V gene, clone size, J gene, CDR3 DNA, CDR3 protein. The D gene is left open where the match is weak. The size of a clone is reported for some rows only, either as once, few or many, or as a class for expanded clones.

d_gene: NA
v_gene: TRBV6-5
abundance: NA
j_gene: TRBJ1-3
CDR3nt: TGTGCCAGCAGTTACTCGTGGGGGGCTGGAAACACCATATATTTT
CDR3aa: CASSYSWGAGNTIYF

d_gene: TRBD2
v_gene: TRBV2
abundance: NA
j_gene: TRBJ2-3
CDR3nt: TGTGCCAGCAGTGGTCTAGGAGCGGGGGGGCCTGGGGATACGCAGTATTTT
CDR3aa: CASSGLGAGGPGDTQYF

d_gene: TRBD1
v_gene: TRBV5-6
abundance: NA
j_gene: TRBJ1-2
CDR3nt: TGTGCCAGCAGCCCCGGACAGGGCTCCTATGGCTACACCTTC
CDR3aa: CASSPGQGSYGYTF

d_gene: TRBD1
v_gene: TRBV19
abundance: NA
j_gene: TRBJ1-5
CDR3nt: TGTGCCAGTAGTCCAATCTCCACCGGGACAGGCATACGAAATCAGCCCCAGCATTTT
CDR3aa: CASSPISTGTGIRNQPQHF

d_gene: NA
v_gene: TRBV2
abundance: NA
j_gene: TRBJ1-1
CDR3nt: TGTGCCAGCAGTGACCGACTAGGAACTGAAGCTTTCTTT
CDR3aa: CASSDRLGTEAFF

d_gene: NA
v_gene: TRBV6-1
abundance: NA
j_gene: TRBJ1-1
CDR3nt: TGTGCCAGCACCTTACAGGGTTGGACTGAAGCTTTCTTT
CDR3aa: CASTLQGWTEAFF

d_gene: NA
v_gene: TRBV7-9
abundance: NA
j_gene: TRBJ1-6
CDR3nt: TGTGCCAGCAGCTTGTCCCCAGAAAATTCACCCCTCCACTTT
CDR3aa: CASSLSPENSPLHF

d_gene: TRBD1
v_gene: TRBV10-3
abundance: NA
j_gene: TRBJ1-2
CDR3nt: TGTGCCATCAGTGAGTTGGCAGGGGGTGGCTACACCTTC
CDR3aa: CAISELAGGGYTF

d_gene: TRBD1
v_gene: TRBV10-3
abundance: NA
j_gene: TRBJ1-1
CDR3nt: TGTGCCATCAGTGAGCCGAGGACAGGGGATTACACTGAAGCTTTCTTT
CDR3aa: CAISEPRTGDYTEAFF

d_gene: NA
v_gene: TRBV4-2
abundance: NA
j_gene: TRBJ2-3
CDR3nt: TGTGCCAGCAGCGTCGGCCGAGGCGTCGACACAGATACGCAGTATTTT
CDR3aa: CASSVGRGVDTDTQYF

d_gene: TRBD2
v_gene: TRBV30
abundance: NA
j_gene: TRBJ2-5
CDR3nt: TGTGCCTGGAGTCCACGACTAGCGGGGGTGGAGACCCAGTACTTC
CDR3aa: CAWSPRLAGVETQYF

d_gene: TRBD2
v_gene: TRBV19
abundance: NA
j_gene: TRBJ2-3
CDR3nt: TGTGCCAGTAGCTCTAGCGGGGTCACAGATACGCAGTATTTT
CDR3aa: CASSSSGVTDTQYF

d_gene: NA
v_gene: TRBV30
abundance: NA
j_gene: TRBJ2-7
CDR3nt: TGTGCCTGGAGTCGACAGCTGAGGGGAGAGCAGTACTTC
CDR3aa: CAWSRQLRGEQYF

d_gene: NA
v_gene: TRBV18
abundance: NA
j_gene: TRBJ2-5
CDR3nt: TGTGCCAGCTCAGCCCGGGACGAGGGGGAGACCCAGTACTTC
CDR3aa: CASSARDEGETQYF

d_gene: TRBD1
v_gene: TRBV5-6
abundance: NA
j_gene: TRBJ2-7
CDR3nt: TGTGCCAGCAGCAGACAGGGAAGGGTCTACGAGCAGTACTTC
CDR3aa: CASSRQGRVYEQYF

d_gene: NA
v_gene: TRBV7-9
abundance: NA
j_gene: TRBJ2-7
CDR3nt: TGTGCCAGCAGCTTGACAGGAGGCTCCTACGAGCAGTACTTC
CDR3aa: CASSLTGGSYEQYF

d_gene: TRBD1
v_gene: TRBV30
abundance: NA
j_gene: TRBJ1-2
CDR3nt: TGTGCCTGGAGTGTAGGGACAGGGCCCTATGGCTACACCTTC
CDR3aa: CAWSVGTGPYGYTF

d_gene: TRBD1
v_gene: TRBV7-6
abundance: NA
j_gene: TRBJ2-5
CDR3nt: TGTGCCAGCAGCCCACTACTCAAGACAGGGTACGAGACCCAGTACTTC
CDR3aa: CASSPLLKTGYETQYF

d_gene: NA
v_gene: TRBV5-1
abundance: NA
j_gene: TRBJ1-1
CDR3nt: TGCGCCAGCAGCTTGGTAGGGGGGCCGAACACTGAAGCTTTCTTT
CDR3aa: CASSLVGGPNTEAFF

d_gene: NA
v_gene: TRBV7-2
abundance: once
j_gene: TRBJ2-7
CDR3nt: TGTGCCAGCAGCCGACTAGGAGACTACGAGCAGTACTTC
CDR3aa: CASSRLGDYEQYF

d_gene: NA
v_gene: TRBV6-7
abundance: once
j_gene: TRBJ1-3
CDR3nt: TGTGCCAGCAGTCTCCGGGGTGGAAACACCATATATTTT
CDR3aa: CASSLRGGNTIYF

d_gene: NA
v_gene: TRBV5-1
abundance: NA
j_gene: TRBJ2-2
CDR3nt: TGCGCCAGCAGCCCAGGGGGGGCCGCCGGGGAGCTGTTTTTT
CDR3aa: CASSPGGAAGELFF

d_gene: TRBD2
v_gene: TRBV7-2
abundance: NA
j_gene: TRBJ2-3
CDR3nt: TGTGCCAGCAGCGCCAGCCTACTAGCGGGGGCAACAGATACGCAGTATTTT
CDR3aa: CASSASLLAGATDTQYF